This T cell receptor (beta chain) was retrieved from a study of blood T cells in healthy people across ages. Study-level results: Per million T cells, TCR beta diversity dropped about linearly as age rose. The study found more naive CD4+ cells and higher diversity in long-lived than aged donors.

This clonotype has a handful of counts. Its matching antigen is unknown. Germline V gene sequence: CDR1 DFQATT, CDR2 SNEGSKA (reference sequence). This CDR3 is 14 amino acids long. Trimming cost V 0 bases and J 0 bases, with 9 bases left between them. Alongside a J-beta primer mix, a sample-barcoded 5' primer served in a second PCR lasting roughly 6 to 12 cycles. Using its own MiXCR run on the 5' RACE reads, TCRdb lists one record per CDR3 protein. The repertoire holds 1.8 million or so distinct CDR3 sequences, about two fifths seen once, with under 25% in the top ten. The sequence derives from a human donor in good health. Material for sequencing was blood. The chain is built from TRBV20-1 and TRBJ2-7; D unclear. CDR3 sequence reads: CSARDPGSSYEQYF. The CDR3 DNA reads TGCAGTGCTAGAGATCCGGGCAGCTCCTACGAGCAGTACTTC.